This T cell receptor (beta chain) was found in a study of T cells in Graves' hyperthyroidism and ophthalmopathy. This clonotype was counted a few times. This CDR3 comprises 11 residues. Looked up from germline, CDR1 is SNHLY and CDR2 is FYNNEI. V was shortened by 6 bases and J by 7 bases, with 8 bases between the two germline ends. The TCR beta CDR3 regions underwent amplification using RNA transcripts as the source. An initial round of RT-PCR targeting the TCR CDR3 relied on the HTBI primer set. Each CDR3 protein is one row after TCRdb ran MiXCR on the multiplex PCR reads. In the table there are about 600,000 distinct CDR3 sequences, approximately 15% of which are singletons.

The chain uses TRBV2 and TRBJ2-3; D not certain. This clonotype was obtained from a woman between 40 and 50 years old with Graves' ophthalmopathy. Input material: blood. CDR3 in DNA: TGTGCCAGCAGAATTTACAATACGCAGTATTTT. Translating it yields CASRIYNTQYF.